The source of this TCR beta chain is a study of blood T cell repertoires in COVID-19. In the study overall: Samples taken during acute and convalescent COVID-19 were collected in the United States, Italy and Spain. T cells, B-cell-depleted T cells, or PBMCs provided the cDNA or gDNA that served as material.

Germline CDR1 SGHRS, CDR2 YFSETQ. The ends lost 6 bases at V and 4 bases at J; junction bases unmatched: 11. The CDR3 sequence is 16 residues long. Assay: immunoSEQ multiplex PCR; the TCRdb copy retains only in-frame clones and omits some. Among 370,000 or so clones listed, over 65% were seen once. This rearrangement joins TRBV5-1 to TRBJ2-2, with TRBD2 matching over 8 bases. Sequencing was performed on peripheral blood. The TCR sequence derives from a human donor with acute or convalescent COVID-19. The donor label of this sample is uncertain. This CDR3 reads CASKPNRGGITGELFF. For the CDR3, the DNA is TGCGCCAGCAAACCCAACCGGGGGGGTATCACCGGGGAGCTGTTTTTT. The full variable domain, completed using reference TRBV5-1 and TRBJ2-2, is KAGVTQTPRYLIKTRGQQVTLSCSPISGHRSVSWYQQTPGQGLQFLFEYFSETQRNKGNFPGRFSGRQFSNSRSEMNVSTLELGDSALYLCASKPNRGGITGELFFGEGSRLTVL.